The 8 T cell receptor beta chains listed next were all sequenced from one sample in a study of blood T cell repertoires in COVID-19. Clones were sequenced by immunoSEQ multiplex PCR, and TCRdb holds only the in-frame ones, with some missing. The sample has 310,000 or so clones, around 88% seen once; the top ten hold about 5.7%. The specimen was PBMCs or T cells enriched from blood (not recorded which). The receptors originated from a woman between 40 and 50 years old who had recovered from COVID-19.

This chain uses TRBV4-3 with TRBJ1-4; TRBD1 might be the D (5 bases). Trimming removed 3 bases from V and 8 bases from J, with 16 bases in between. The CDR3 extends over 15 amino acids. In germline, CDR1 is LGHNA, CDR2 YSLEER. The CDR3 region is CASSQGRRGSEKLFF. In DNA, the CDR3 is TGCGCCAGCAGCCAGGGTCGACGGGGGAGCGAAAAACTGTTTTTT.

This chain links TRBV28 with TRBJ1-4, with 8 bases aligning to TRBD1. The length of the CDR3 is 13 residues. Trimming took 5 bases from V and 8 from J; bases not matched to a gene: 4. CDR1 and CDR2 (germline): MDHEN, SYDVKM. Written as DNA, the CDR3 is TGTGCCAGCAGTGGACAGGGCCCCGAAAAACTGTTTTTT. This codes for CASSGQGPEKLFF.

V and J are TRBV7-8 and TRBJ2-2, with D tentatively TRBD2 (5 bases). Trimming removed 0 bases from V and 7 bases from J, with 12 bases in between. Germline V lookup: CDR1 SGHVS, CDR2 FQNEAQ. The CDR3 has 15 residues. CDR3 nucleotides: TGTGCCAGCAGCTTAGCGGGAGAAGTGGGCGGGGAGCTGTTTTTT. Its protein is CASSLAGEVGGELFF.

DNA of the CDR3: TGTGCCAGCAGTCAAATATCGACACCAGGCGTGGGCACTGAAGCTTTCTTT. It codes for CASSQISTPGVGTEAFF. The chain couples TRBV6-2 or TRBV6-3 to TRBJ1-1; D gene ambiguous. The CDR3 has 17 residues. V lost 5 bases to trimming and J lost 4 bases, with 23 bases between them. Germline CDR1 and CDR2: MNHEY and SVGEGT.

The chain couples TRBV4-3 to TRBJ2-5, with TRBD1 matching 10 bases. The CDR3 runs to 15 residues. Trimming cost V 2 bases and J 5 bases; bases outside gene matches: 5. Per the germline V gene, CDR1 is LGHNA and CDR2 is YSLEER. The CDR3 spells CASSQIRDRGETQYF. In DNA form, the CDR3 reads TGCGCCAGCAGCCAAATACGGGACAGGGGCGAGACCCAGTACTTC.

The chain links TRBV9 to TRBJ2-3; 8 bases match TRBD2. Germline V lookup: CDR1 SGDLS, CDR2 YYNGEE. CDR3 size: 14 residues. Germline trimming cut 0 bases from V and 4 bases from J; bases unmatched to any gene: 1. CDR3 sequence: CASSVAGGPDTQYF. DNA of the CDR3: TGTGCCAGCAGCGTAGCGGGAGGGCCAGATACGCAGTATTTT.

This sequence joins TRBV2 and TRBJ2-5, with 11 bases matching TRBD2. J was trimmed by 4 bases and V by 10 bases; bases with no gene match: 8. This CDR3 is built from 14 residues. Germline CDR1 and CDR2: SNHLY and FYNNEI. The CDR3 loop is CATSTSGSSETQYF. The CDR3 DNA reads as TGTGCCACCTCAACTAGCGGGAGTTCAGAGACCCAGTACTTC.

This chain joins TRBV4-1 and TRBJ2-3; TRBD2 is a possible D gene (6 bases). Trimming cost V 0 bases and J 5 bases, with 12 bases left between them. Per the germline V gene, CDR1 is MGHRA and CDR2 is YSYEKL. The CDR3 is 15 residues long. As DNA, the CDR3 is TGCGCCAGCAGCCAAGAACGCGGGGTCGGAGATACGCAGTATTTT. The encoded protein is CASSQERGVGDTQYF.